These 15 T cell receptor beta chains share one sample of origin, sequenced in a study of T cell repertoires in cytomegalovirus infection. From the reads, TCRdb called clonotypes with MiXCR, one entry per CDR3 protein. The sample contains approximately 250,000 distinct CDR3 sequences, over 20% of which appear only once. Sequencing input: CD8+ T cells from PBMCs. The source of these receptors is a human donor in good health (CMV status not recorded). Some clones in this sample may be carry-over from other donors' samples.

The chain carries TRBV10-3 and TRBJ2-6; TRBD1 or TRBD2 may be the D gene (5 bases each). V lost 2 bases to trimming and J lost 2 bases, with 10 bases between them. This CDR3 is built from 16 residues. Germline V CDR1 and CDR2: ENHRY, SYGVKD. The CDR3, as DNA: TGTGCCATCAGTGAGCCTGGGGGTACTGGGGCCAACGTCCTGACTTTC. Protein product: CAISEPGGTGANVLTF.

The chain joins TRBV29-1 to TRBJ2-1; D may correspond to TRBD1 or TRBD2 (5 bases each). V was cut by 4 bases and J by 5 bases, with 15 bases left in between. Germline loops: CDR1 SQVTM, CDR2 ANQGSEA. This CDR3 is built from 14 residues. CDR3 loop: CSVGRAGRNNEQFF. The CDR3 DNA reads TGCAGCGTTGGTCGGGCAGGGAGAAACAATGAGCAGTTCTTC.

This clonotype was counted only a few times. The chain is built from TRBV20-1 and TRBJ2-1, with 10 bases identical to TRBD2. V was pared by 4 bases and J by 2 bases, with 2 bases of the junction left unmatched. Germline-derived CDR1 and CDR2 are DFQATT and SNEGSKA (reference sequence). This CDR3 region has 14 residues. The CDR3: CSAIAGGAYNEQFF. The CDR3 region has the DNA TGCAGTGCTATAGCGGGGGGCGCCTACAATGAGCAGTTCTTC.

This clonotype came up a few times. The gene calls are TRBV6-6 and TRBJ1-1; 11 bases line up with TRBD1. CDR1 is MNHNY, CDR2 SVGAGI, per germline (reference sequence). This CDR3 contains 17 residues. V lost 4 bases and J lost 1; bases outside the gene matches: 8. The CDR3 is CASSWTGGIWKNTEAFF. Here the CDR3 DNA reads TGTGCCAGCAGTTGGACAGGGGGCATATGGAAGAACACTGAAGCTTTCTTT.

This clonotype was counted only a few times. V usage is TRBV20-1 and J usage is TRBJ2-7, with D possibly being TRBD2 (6 bases). The CDR3 covers 13 residues. V was trimmed by 0 bases and J by 2 bases, leaving 8 bases between them. Germline CDR1 is DFQATT and CDR2 is SNEGSKA (reference sequence). DNA for the CDR3: TGCAGTGCTAGAGAAGGGAGGCCCTACGAGCAGTACTTC. Its translation: CSAREGRPYEQYF.

V usage is TRBV7-9 and J usage is TRBJ2-1; D uncertain. Per germline, CDR1 SEHNR and CDR2 FQNEAQ (reference sequence). The CDR3 length is 16 residues. With 0 bases removed from V and 4 bases from J, the gap between germline ends came to 13 bases. The CDR3 loop reads CASSLAIATQYNEQFF. In DNA, the CDR3 is TGTGCCAGCAGCTTAGCGATCGCGACTCAGTACAATGAGCAGTTCTTC.

This rearrangement joins TRBV5-6 to TRBJ2-3, with D possibly being TRBD1 (6 bases). V lost 2 bases, J lost 4 bases, and 17 bases lay in between. The CDR3 totals 16 residues. CDR1 is SGHDT and CDR2 is YYEEEE in the germline V gene. The CDR3 is CASSLTTGIRPDTQYF. CDR3 sequence (DNA): TGTGCCAGCAGCTTAACTACAGGGATCCGACCAGATACGCAGTATTTT.

To note about this clonotype: An end of the junction differs from the germline gene, which may be a read error. The genes are TRBV6-1 and TRBJ2-7; no definite D call. Germline CDR1 MNHNS, CDR2 SASEGT. This CDR3 has 16 amino acids. The CDR3 here is CANSFFRARSSYEQYF. Here the CDR3 DNA reads TGTGCCAACAGTTTTTTCCGGGCCCGGAGTTCCTACGAGCAGTACTTC.

The chain uses TRBV18 and TRBJ2-1; maybe TRBD2 (6 bases). Germline CDR1 and CDR2: KGHSH and LQKENI. The CDR3 has 15 residues. Trimming shortened V by 3 bases and J by 0 bases, and 9 bases separated the two germline ends. The CDR3 reads CASSPWEVSYNEQFF. In nucleotides, the CDR3 is TGTGCCAGCTCACCGTGGGAGGTCTCCTACAATGAGCAGTTCTTC.

J is TRBJ2-5 and V is TRBV12-3 or TRBV12-4; the match to TRBD1 covers 9 bases. The CDR3 is made up of 15 amino acids. The junction had 6 bases not matched to a gene; V was cut back by 2 bases and J by 5 bases. The CDR3: CASSLYRGLKETQYF. The CDR3 coding sequence is TGTGCCAGCAGTTTATACAGGGGGCTGAAGGAGACCCAGTACTTC.

The V call is TRBV7-8, the J call TRBJ2-2; 8 bases match TRBD1. V was clipped by 1 base and J by 6 bases; unmatched bases: 4. The length of the CDR3 is 15 residues. Per germline, CDR1 SGHVS and CDR2 FQNEAQ. CDR3 coding DNA: TGTGCCAGCAGCTTAGGGACAGGGTCCTCCGGGGAGCTGTTTTTT. The encoded protein is CASSLGTGSSGELFF.

V gene TRBV20-1 combines with J gene TRBJ1-1; no definite D call. Germline V gene sequence: CDR1 DFQATT, CDR2 SNEGSKA (reference sequence). The V and J ends lost 6 bases and 7 bases respectively, with 15 bases between them. The CDR3 is 12 amino acids. The CDR3 protein is CSANGVRLEAFF. DNA for the CDR3: TGCAGTGCCAATGGGGTCAGACTTGAAGCTTTCTTT.

This clonotype has just a few counts. The chain carries TRBV29-1 and TRBJ2-5; unclear D gene. The length of the CDR3 is 14 residues. CDR1 is SQVTM and CDR2 is ANQGSEA in the germline V gene. Between the trimmed V and J ends, which lost 3 bases and 3 bases, there was a span of 14 bases. For the CDR3, the DNA is TGCAGCGTTGACGGAGTCGTTTTGGAAGAGACCCAGTACTTC. Protein product: CSVDGVVLEETQYF.

This chain joins TRBV5-1 and TRBJ1-5, with D possibly being TRBD1 (6 bases). The CDR3 is made up of 15 amino acids. V dropped 0 bases and J dropped 6 bases, with 13 bases sitting between them. The germline gives CDR1 SGHRS, CDR2 YFSETQ. This chain's CDR3 is CASSLAGGWGQPQHF. The CDR3 nucleotides read TGCGCCAGCAGCTTGGCCGGGGGCTGGGGTCAGCCCCAGCATTTT.

In this sample, this clonotype turned up a few times. The chain links TRBV20-1 to TRBJ2-3; maybe TRBD1 (8 bases). Germline assignment: CDR1 DFQATT and CDR2 SNEGSKA (reference sequence). The CDR3 is 16 amino acids. V gave up 8 bases and J gave up 4 bases, with 25 bases separating them. The CDR3 spells CSISPGQEGRADTQYF. For the CDR3, the DNA is TGCAGTATTTCCCCGGGACAGGAGGGGAGGGCAGATACGCAGTATTTT.